A selection of T cell receptor beta chains follows, all from one sample in a study of monozygotic twins with cystic fibrosis. Assay: immunoSEQ multiplex PCR; the TCRdb copy retains only in-frame clones and omits some. The repertoire includes 9,500 to 10,000 clones, 97% to 99% of them detected once, and approximately 0.24% sits in the top ten. The sample comprised blood. All receptors come from a girl aged 2 to 9 with cystic fibrosis. Both conserved end residues are part of each CDR3. The D gene is left open where the match is weak.

J,D,V,DNA,CDR3
TRBJ1-2,NA,TRBV6-1,TGTGCCAGCAGTGACCACCAACAAGGTACATATGGCTACACCTTC,CASSDHQQGTYGYTF
TRBJ2-1,TRBD2,TRBV29-1,TGCAGCGTTGATAAGGCGGGGGGGAAACCGTTCTTC,CSVDKAGGKPFF
TRBJ2-1,TRBD2,TRBV29-1,TGCAGCGTCGGTGGCGGGAGGGGCTACAATGAGCAGTTCTTC,CSVGGGRGYNEQFF
TRBJ2-2,TRBD2,TRBV19,TGTGCCAGTAGTATTGCGGGGGCGAACACCGGGGAGCTGTTTTTT,CASSIAGANTGELFF
TRBJ1-5,TRBD1,TRBV28,TGTGCCAGCAGTTTAGTGTCAGGGGGCTGGGGAGGCAATCAGCCCCAGCATTTT,CASSLVSGGWGGNQPQHF
TRBJ2-1,TRBD1,TRBV7-3,TGTGCCAGCAGCTTGGCCGGGACAGGGAAGGCCAATGAGCAGTTCTTC,CASSLAGTGKANEQFF
TRBJ2-7,NA,TRBV6-1,TGTGCCAGCAGTGGGAGGGGGGGGCGGTACGAGCAGTACTTC,CASSGRGGRYEQYF
TRBJ2-7,NA,TRBV30,TGTGCCTGGAGTGTACCCTGGACTACATCCTACGAGCAGTACTTC,CAWSVPWTTSYEQYF
TRBJ2-6,NA,TRBV5-5,TGTGCCAGCAGCCCCTGGTGGGACACCCTCTCTGGGGCCAACGTCCTGACTTTC,CASSPWWDTLSGANVLTF
TRBJ2-5,TRBD2,TRBV7-2,TGTGCCAGCAGCTTAGTCCCTAGCGGTCAAGAGACCCAGTACTTC,CASSLVPSGQETQYF
TRBJ2-7,TRBD2,TRBV4-2,TGTGCCAGCAGCCCGAGCGGGGACTACGAGCAGTACTTC,CASSPSGDYEQYF